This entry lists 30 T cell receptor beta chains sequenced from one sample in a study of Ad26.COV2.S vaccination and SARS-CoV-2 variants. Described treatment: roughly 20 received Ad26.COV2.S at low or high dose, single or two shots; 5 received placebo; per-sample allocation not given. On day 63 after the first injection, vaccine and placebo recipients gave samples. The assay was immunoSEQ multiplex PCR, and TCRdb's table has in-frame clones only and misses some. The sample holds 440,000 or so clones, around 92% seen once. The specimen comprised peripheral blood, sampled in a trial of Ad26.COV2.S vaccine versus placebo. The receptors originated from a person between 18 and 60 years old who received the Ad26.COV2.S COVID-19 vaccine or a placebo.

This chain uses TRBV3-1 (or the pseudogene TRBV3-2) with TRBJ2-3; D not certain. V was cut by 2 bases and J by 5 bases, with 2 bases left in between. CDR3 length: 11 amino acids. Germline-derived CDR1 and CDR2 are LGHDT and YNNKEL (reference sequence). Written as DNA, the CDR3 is TGTGCCAGCAGCCAACAAGATACGCAGTATTTT. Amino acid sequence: CASSQQDTQYF.

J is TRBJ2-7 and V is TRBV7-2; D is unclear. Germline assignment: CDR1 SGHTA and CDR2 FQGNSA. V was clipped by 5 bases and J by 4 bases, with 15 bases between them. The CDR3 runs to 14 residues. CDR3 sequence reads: CASSPSARWYEQYF. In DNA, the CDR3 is TGTGCCAGCAGCCCCTCCGCCCGGTGGTACGAGCAGTACTTC.

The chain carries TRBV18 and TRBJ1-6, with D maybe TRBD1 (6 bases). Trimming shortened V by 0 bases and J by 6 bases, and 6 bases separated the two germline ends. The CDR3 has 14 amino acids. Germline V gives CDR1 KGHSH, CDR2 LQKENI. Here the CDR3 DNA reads TGTGCCAGCTCACCACCAGGGGGTAATTCACCCCTCCACTTT. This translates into CASSPPGGNSPLHF.

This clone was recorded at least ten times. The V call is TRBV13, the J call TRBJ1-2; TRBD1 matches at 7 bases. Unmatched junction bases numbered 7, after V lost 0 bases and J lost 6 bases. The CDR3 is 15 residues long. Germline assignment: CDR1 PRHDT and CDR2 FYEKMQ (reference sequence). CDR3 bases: TGTGCCAGCAGCTTAGGGGGACAGATACCTCATGGCTACACCTTC. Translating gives CASSLGGQIPHGYTF.

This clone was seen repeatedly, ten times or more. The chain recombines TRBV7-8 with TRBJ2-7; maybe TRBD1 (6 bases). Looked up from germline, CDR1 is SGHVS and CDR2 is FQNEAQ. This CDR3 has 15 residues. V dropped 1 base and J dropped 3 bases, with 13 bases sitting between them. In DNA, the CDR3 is TGTGCCAGCAGCTTAGAGTCAGGGGCTAACTACGAGCAGTACTTC. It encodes CASSLESGANYEQYF.

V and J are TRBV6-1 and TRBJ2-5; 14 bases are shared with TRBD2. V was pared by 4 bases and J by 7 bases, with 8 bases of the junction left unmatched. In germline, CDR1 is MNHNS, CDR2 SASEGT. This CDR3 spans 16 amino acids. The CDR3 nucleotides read TGTGCCAGCAGTGGGACTAGCGGGGGGCCTGGGGGGACCCAGTACTTC. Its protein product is CASSGTSGGPGGTQYF.

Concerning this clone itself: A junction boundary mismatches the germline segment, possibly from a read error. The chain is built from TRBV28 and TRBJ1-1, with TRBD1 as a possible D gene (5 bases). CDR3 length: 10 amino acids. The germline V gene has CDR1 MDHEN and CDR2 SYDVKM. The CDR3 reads CASSTGHLIF. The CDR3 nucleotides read TGTGCCAGCAGTACGGGGCACCTTATTTTT. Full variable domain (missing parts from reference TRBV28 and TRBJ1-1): DVKVTQSSRYLVKRTGEKVFLECVQDMDHENMFWYRQDPGLGLRLIYFSYDVKMKEKGDIPEGYSVSREKKERFSLILESASTNQTSMYLCASSTGHLIFGQGTRLTVV.

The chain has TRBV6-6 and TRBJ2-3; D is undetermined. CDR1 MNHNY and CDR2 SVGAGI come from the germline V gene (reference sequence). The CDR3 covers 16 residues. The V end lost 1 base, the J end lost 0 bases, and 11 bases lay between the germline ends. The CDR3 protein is CASSYLEIKSTDTQYF. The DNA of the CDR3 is TGTGCCAGCAGTTACTTAGAAATCAAGAGCACAGATACGCAGTATTTT.

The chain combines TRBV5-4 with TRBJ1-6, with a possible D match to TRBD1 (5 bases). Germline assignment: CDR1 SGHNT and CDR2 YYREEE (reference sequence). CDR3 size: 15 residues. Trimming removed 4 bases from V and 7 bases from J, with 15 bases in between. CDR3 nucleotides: TGTGCCAGCAGCCCCCGATCCGGGACCAATTCACCCCTCCACTTT. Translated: CASSPRSGTNSPLHF.

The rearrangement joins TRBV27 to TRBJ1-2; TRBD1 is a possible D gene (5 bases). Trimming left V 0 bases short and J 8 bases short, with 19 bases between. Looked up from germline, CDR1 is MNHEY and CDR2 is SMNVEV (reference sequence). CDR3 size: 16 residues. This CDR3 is CASSLSRAGGLFGYTF. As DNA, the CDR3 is TGTGCCAGCAGTTTATCCAGGGCTGGAGGGCTCTTCGGCTACACCTTC.

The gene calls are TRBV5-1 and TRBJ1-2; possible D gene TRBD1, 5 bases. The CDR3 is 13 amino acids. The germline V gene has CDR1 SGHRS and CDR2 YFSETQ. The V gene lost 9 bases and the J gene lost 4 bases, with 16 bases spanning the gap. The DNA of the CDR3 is TGCGCCAACTCACCCCGGGACCTCTATGGCTACACCTTC. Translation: CANSPRDLYGYTF.

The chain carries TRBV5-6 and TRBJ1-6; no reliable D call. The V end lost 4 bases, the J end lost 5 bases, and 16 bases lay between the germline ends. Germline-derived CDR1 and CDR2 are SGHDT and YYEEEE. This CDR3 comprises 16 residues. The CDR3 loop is CASSLLPRQDNSPLHF. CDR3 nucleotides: TGTGCCAGCAGCCTATTACCAAGACAAGATAATTCACCCCTCCACTTT.

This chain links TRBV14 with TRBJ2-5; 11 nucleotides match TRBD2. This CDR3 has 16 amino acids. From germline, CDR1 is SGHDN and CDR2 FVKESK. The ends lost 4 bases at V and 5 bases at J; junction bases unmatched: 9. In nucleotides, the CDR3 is TGTGCCAGCAGCCCAGATGTAGCGGGGGGGCGTGAGACCCAGTACTTC. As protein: CASSPDVAGGRETQYF.

The CDR3 reads CASTFGPAGNTIYF. CDR3 nucleotide sequence: TGTGCCAGCACCTTCGGGCCCGCTGGAAACACCATATATTTT. This chain connects TRBV6-6 to TRBJ1-3; D uncertain. The CDR3 consists of 14 residues. Trimming took 7 bases from V and 2 from J, leaving 12 bases between them. CDR1 is MNHNY and CDR2 is SVGAGI in the germline V gene (reference sequence).

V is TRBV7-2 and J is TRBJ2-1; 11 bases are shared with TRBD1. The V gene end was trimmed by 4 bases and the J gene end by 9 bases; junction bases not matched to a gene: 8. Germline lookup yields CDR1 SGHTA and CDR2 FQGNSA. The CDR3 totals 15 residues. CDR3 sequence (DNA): TGTGCCAGCAGCTCAAACTTGGGACAGGGGGGTGAGCAGTTCTTC. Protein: CASSSNLGQGGEQFF.

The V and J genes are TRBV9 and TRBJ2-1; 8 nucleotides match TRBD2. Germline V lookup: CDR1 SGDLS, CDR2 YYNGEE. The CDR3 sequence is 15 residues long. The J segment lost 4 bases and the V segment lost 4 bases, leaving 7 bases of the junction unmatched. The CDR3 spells CASSRRGAAYNEQFF. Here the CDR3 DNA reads TGTGCCAGCAGCAGGCGGGGGGCCGCGTACAATGAGCAGTTCTTC.

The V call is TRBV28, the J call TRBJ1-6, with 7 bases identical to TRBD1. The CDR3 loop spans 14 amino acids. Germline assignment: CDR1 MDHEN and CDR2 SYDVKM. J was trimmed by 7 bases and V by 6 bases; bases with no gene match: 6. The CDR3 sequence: CASSRQGGNSPLHF. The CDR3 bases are TGTGCCAGCAGCCGACAGGGAGGGAATTCACCCCTCCACTTT.

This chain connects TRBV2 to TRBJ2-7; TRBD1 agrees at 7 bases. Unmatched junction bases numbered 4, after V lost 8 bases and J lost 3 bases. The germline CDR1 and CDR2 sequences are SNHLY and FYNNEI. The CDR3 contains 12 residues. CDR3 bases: TGTGCCAGCCGGGACAGTGACTACGAGCAGTACTTC. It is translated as CASRDSDYEQYF.

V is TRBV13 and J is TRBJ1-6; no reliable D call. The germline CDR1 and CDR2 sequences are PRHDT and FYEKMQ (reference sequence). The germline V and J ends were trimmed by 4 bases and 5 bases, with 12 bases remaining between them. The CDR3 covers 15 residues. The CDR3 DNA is TGTGCCAGCAGCTCCGCGGGCATCAATAATTCACCCCTCCACTTT. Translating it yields CASSSAGINNSPLHF. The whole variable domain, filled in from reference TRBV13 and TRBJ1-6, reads AAGVIQSPRHLIKEKRETATLKCYPIPRHDTVYWYQQGPGQDPQFLISFYEKMQSDKGSIPDRFSAQQFSDYHSELNMSSLELGDSALYFCASSSAGINNSPLHFGNGTRLTVT.

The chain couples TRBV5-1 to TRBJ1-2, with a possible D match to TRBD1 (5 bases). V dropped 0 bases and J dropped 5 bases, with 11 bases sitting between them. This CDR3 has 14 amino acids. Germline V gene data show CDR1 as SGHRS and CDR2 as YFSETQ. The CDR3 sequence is CASSLVRGGYGYTF. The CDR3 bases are TGCGCCAGCAGCTTGGTACGCGGGGGTTATGGCTACACCTTC.

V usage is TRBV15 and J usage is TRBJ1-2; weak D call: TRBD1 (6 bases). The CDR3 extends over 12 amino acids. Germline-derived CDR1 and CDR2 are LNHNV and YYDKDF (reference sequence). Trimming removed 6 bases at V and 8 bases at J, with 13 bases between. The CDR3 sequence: CATRDEGGGYTF. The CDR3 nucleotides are TGTGCCACCAGAGACGAGGGGGGCGGCTACACCTTC. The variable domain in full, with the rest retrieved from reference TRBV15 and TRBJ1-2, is DAMVIQNPRYQVTQFGKPVTLSCSQTLNHNVMYWYQQKSSQAPKLLFHYYDKDFNNEADTPDNFQSRRPNTSFCFLDIRSPGLGDTAMYLCATRDEGGGYTFGSGTRLTVV.

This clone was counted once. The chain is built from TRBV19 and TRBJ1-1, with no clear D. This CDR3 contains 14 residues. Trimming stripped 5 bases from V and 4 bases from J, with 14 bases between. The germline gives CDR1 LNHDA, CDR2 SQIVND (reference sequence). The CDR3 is CASSGNPPGTEAFF. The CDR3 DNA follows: TGTGCCAGTAGTGGGAATCCGCCCGGCACTGAAGCTTTCTTT.

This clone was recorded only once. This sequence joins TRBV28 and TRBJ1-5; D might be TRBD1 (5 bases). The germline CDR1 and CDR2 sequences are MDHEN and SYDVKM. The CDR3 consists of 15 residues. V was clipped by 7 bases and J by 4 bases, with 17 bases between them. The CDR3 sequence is CASTTTPSGNQPQHF. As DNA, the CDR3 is TGTGCCAGCACCACGACACCCTCAGGGAATCAGCCCCAGCATTTT.

Written as DNA, the CDR3 is TGTGCCAGCAGCTTATCGGTTCAGGGGTATAGCAATCAGCCCCAGCATTTT. Its protein is CASSLSVQGYSNQPQHF. The chain couples TRBV7-9 to TRBJ1-5; TRBD1 might be the D (6 bases). Germline V gives CDR1 SEHNR, CDR2 FQNEAQ (reference sequence). V shed 2 bases and J shed 0 bases, with 14 bases lying between them. The CDR3 contains 17 residues.

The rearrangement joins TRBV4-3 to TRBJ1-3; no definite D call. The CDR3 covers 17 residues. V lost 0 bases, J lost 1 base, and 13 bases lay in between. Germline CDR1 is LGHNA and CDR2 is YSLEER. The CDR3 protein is CASSQDPGFVSGNTIYF. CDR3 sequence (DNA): TGCGCCAGCAGCCAAGATCCGGGGTTTGTGTCTGGAAACACCATATATTTT.

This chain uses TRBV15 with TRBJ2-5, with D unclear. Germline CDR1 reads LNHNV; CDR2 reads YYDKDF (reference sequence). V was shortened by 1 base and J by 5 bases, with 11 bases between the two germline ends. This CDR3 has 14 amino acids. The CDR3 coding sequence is TGTGCCACCAGCAGAGTTCCCACCCGGGAGACCCAGTACTTC. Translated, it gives CATSRVPTRETQYF.

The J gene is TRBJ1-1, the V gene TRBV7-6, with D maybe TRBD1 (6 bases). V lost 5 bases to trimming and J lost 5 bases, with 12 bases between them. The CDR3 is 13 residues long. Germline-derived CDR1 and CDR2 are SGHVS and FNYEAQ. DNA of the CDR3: TGTGCCAGCAGCCTAGGACAGACTACTGAAGCTTTCTTT. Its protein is CASSLGQTTEAFF. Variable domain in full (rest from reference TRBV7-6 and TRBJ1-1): GAGVSQSPRYKVTKRGQDVALRCDPISGHVSLYWYRQALGQGPEFLTYFNYEAQQDKSGLPNDRFSAERPEGSISTLTIQRTEQRDSAMYRCASSLGQTTEAFFGQGTRLTVV.

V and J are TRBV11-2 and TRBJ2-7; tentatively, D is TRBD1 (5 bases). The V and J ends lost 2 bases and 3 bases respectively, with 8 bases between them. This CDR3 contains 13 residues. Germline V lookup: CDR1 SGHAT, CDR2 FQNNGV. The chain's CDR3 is CASSLKTVYEQYF. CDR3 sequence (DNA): TGTGCCAGCAGCTTAAAGACAGTCTACGAGCAGTACTTC. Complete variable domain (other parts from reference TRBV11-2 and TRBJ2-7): EAGVAQSPRYKIIEKRQSVAFWCNPISGHATLYWYQQILGQGPKLLIQFQNNGVVDDSQLPKDRFSAERLKGVDSTLKIQPAKLEDSAVYLCASSLKTVYEQYFGPGTRLTVT.

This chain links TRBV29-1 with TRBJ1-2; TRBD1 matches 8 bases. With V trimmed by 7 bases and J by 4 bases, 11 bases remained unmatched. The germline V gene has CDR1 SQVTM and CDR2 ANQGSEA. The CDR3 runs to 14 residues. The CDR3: CSAYETGAGYGYTF. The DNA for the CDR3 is TGCAGCGCTTATGAGACAGGGGCGGGCTATGGCTACACCTTC.

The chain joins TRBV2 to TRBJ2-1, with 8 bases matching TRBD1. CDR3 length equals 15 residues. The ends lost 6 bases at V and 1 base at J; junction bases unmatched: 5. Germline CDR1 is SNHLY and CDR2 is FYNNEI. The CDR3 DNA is TGTGCCAGCAGGCTGACAGGGGCATCCTACAATGAGCAGTTCTTC. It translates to CASRLTGASYNEQFF.